The clone carrying this T cell receptor (beta chain) was found many times. Its antigen is as yet unknown. These data originate in a study of neurological immune-mediated disorders. Looking at the study overall: In a group of around 35 multiple sclerosis patients, roughly 30 had the relapsing-remitting type and 3 had the secondary progressive type. General observations from the study: Levels of TCR clonal expansion peaked in HTLV-1-associated myelopathy and reached their lowest in multiple sclerosis, under those of healthy controls.

Time point in this sample: longitudinal time-point 2. 5'RACE employing 10-nucleotide random UMIs yielded the cDNA. TCRdb fed the 5' RACE reads into MiXCR, producing one record per CDR3 protein. The sample contains some 80,000 distinct CDR3 sequences, about 5% of which appear only once. CDR1 and CDR2 from the germline V gene are MDHEN and SYDVKM. This CDR3 is 14 amino acids long. Trimming at V came to 6 bases and at J to 5 bases, leaving 8 bases not matched to a gene. This TCR was sampled from a woman aged 60-70 years with multiple sclerosis. Sequenced: PBMCs. This sequence joins TRBV28 and TRBJ2-7, with 9 bases matching TRBD1. CDR3 loop: CASRPGTGPHEQYF. The CDR3 nucleotides read TGTGCCAGCAGGCCCGGGACAGGGCCCCACGAGCAGTACTTC. Together with reference TRBV28 and TRBJ2-7, the CDR3 gives the full variable domain: DVKVTQSSRYLVKRTGEKVFLECVQDMDHENMFWYRQDPGLGLRLIYFSYDVKMKEKGDIPEGYSVSREKKERFSLILESASTNQTSMYLCASRPGTGPHEQYFGPGTRLTVT.